Here is one T cell receptor beta chain with its context. Its specificity is not known. The sample comes from a study of cytomegalovirus exposure and HLA in healthy donors. 60 Vbeta and 13 Jbeta primers were used in PCR. The data were produced by immunoSEQ multiplex PCR, yet TCRdb's version contains in-frame clones alone and is incomplete. Of some 180,000 clones listed, roughly 9.5% are singletons. This CDR3 comprises 14 residues. V lost 4 bases and J 6 bases, leaving 13 bases between the germline ends. CDR1 is MRHNA, CDR2 SNTAGT, per germline. The study, taken as a whole, reports: Most TCR beta V segments were productive about 90% or about 30% of the time in an earlier analysis. The authors considered a cluster of highly shared sequence variants likely to be a sequencing artifact. Presence/absence results assume similar sequencing depth per donor, which may not hold.

The TCR sequence derives from a woman in her thirties in good health and CMV-seropositive. The chain uses TRBV6-4 and TRBJ2-1; TRBD1 is a possible D gene (6 bases). Material: PBMCs. The CDR3 sequence is CASSVLGTPNEQFF. Written as DNA, the CDR3 is TGTGCCAGCAGTGTCCTCGGGACACCCAATGAGCAGTTCTTC.